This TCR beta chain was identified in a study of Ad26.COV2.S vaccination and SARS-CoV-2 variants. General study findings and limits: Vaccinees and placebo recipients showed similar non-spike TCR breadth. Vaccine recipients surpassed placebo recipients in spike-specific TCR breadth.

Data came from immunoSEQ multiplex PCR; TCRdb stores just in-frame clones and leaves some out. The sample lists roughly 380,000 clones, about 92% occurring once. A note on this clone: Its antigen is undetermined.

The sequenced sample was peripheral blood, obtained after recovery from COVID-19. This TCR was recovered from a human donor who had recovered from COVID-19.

In DNA, the CDR3 is TGTGCCAGCAGCCCTTGGACAGGGCAAGAGACCCAGTACTTC. It translates to CASSPWTGQETQYF. V gene TRBV7-9 combines with J gene TRBJ2-5; TRBD1 matches at 8 bases. The J segment lost 2 bases and the V segment lost 5 bases, leaving 4 bases of the junction unmatched. CDR3 length: 14 amino acids. Germline V lookup: CDR1 SEHNR, CDR2 FQNEAQ (reference sequence).